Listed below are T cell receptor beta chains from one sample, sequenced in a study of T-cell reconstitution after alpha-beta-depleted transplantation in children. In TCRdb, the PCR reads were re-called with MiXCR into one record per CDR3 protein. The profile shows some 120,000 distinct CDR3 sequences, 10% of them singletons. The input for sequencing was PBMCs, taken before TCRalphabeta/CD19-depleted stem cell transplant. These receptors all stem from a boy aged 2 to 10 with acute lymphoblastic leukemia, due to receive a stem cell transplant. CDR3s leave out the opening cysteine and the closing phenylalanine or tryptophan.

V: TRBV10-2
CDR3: ASSDVLAGELASDTQY

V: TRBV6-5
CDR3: ASSYSHNGREQY

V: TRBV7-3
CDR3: ASSLTGTGGQETQY

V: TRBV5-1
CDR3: ASSYSRPNSGNTIY

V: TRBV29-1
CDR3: SAGQGRDEQY

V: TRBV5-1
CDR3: ASTLGDTQY

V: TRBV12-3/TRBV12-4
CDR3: ASRLTGYNYGYT

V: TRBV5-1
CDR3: ASSLRGLQETQY

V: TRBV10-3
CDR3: PISLRGEQF

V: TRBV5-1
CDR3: ASSSLADQETQY

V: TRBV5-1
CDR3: ASSLDLAGGPYEQY

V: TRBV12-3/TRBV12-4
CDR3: ASSPDRGHDGYT

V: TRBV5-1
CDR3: ASAVLGDLYEQY

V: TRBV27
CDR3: ASSLSSTGELF

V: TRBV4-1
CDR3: ASSQGPVRVTRYEGYT

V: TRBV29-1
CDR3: SVKGANTEAF

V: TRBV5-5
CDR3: ASSLLGGNSPLH

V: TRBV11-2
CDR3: ASGERGGSNTGELF

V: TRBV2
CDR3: ASSQEPYNEQF

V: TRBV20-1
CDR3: SASRDGHEQY

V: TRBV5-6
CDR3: ASSPSDRPFEGGSYNEQF

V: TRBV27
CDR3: ASSLRPAGTNTGELF

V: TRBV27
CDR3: ASSLLPQTYNEQF

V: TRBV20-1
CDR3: SARRGSYEQY

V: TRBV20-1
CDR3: SARTGPGLAGGGDPVSYNEQF

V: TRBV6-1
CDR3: ASSFDRRINQPQH

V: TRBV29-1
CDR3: SAGQGKGYEQY

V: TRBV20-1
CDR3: SARDRARAFDIQY

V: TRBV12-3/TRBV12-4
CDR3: ASSLRGVGTEAF

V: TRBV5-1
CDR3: ASSTLVRSSGSEQF

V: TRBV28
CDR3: ASSRHMAGYYEQY

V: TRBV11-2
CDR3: ASSRSRGGETQY

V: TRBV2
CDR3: ASRLAGVGETQY

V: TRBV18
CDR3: ASSPTSGSYNEQF

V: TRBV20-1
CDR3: SARDRYTQY

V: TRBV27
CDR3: ASSWGLAGEEQF

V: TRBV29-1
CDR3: SVGRMGDEQY

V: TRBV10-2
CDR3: ASSDRTSGAQETQY

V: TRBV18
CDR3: ASSPGLSYEQY

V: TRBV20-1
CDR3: SASDRGYYEQY

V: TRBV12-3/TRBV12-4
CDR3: ASSLMVGEQF

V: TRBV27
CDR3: ASSLPTTGKSGDTQY

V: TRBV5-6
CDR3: ASSLYSDTQY

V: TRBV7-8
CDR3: ASSLDTRTSGAYEQY

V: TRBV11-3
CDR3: ASSSGVSTGELF